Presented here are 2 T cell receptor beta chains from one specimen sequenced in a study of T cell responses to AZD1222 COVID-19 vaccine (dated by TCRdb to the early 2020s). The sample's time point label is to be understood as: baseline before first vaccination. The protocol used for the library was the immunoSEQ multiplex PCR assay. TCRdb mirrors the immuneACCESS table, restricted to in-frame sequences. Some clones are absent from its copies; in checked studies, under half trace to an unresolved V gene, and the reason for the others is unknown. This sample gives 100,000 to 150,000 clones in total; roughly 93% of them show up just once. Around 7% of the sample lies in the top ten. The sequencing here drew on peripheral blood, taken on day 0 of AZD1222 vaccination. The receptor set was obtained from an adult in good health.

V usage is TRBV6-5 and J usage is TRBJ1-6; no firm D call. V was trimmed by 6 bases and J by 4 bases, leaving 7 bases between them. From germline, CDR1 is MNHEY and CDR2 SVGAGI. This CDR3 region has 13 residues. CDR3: CASRYGYNSPLHF. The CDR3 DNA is TGTGCCAGCAGATACGGGTATAATTCACCCCTCCACTTT.

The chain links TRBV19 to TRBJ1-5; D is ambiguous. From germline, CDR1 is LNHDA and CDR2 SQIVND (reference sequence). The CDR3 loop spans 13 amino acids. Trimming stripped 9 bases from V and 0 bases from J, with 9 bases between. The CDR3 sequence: CASTGLSNQPQHF. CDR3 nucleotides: TGTGCCAGCACGGGCCTTAGCAATCAGCCCCAGCATTTT.